This passage covers 15 T cell receptor beta chains from one sample sequenced in a study of T cell clonality in common variable immunodeficiency. Produced via immunoSEQ multiplex PCR; TCRdb's table is partial and in-frame only. This repertoire holds tens of thousands of clones, and none appear only once. The sequencing input was peripheral blood mononuclear cells. The receptors stem from a person between 18 and 75 years old in good health.

This clone came up many times. From the germline J gene comes the end of the CDR3, since the read stops 3 residues before it. This sequence joins TRBV14 and TRBJ2-1; D possibly corresponds to TRBD2 (7 bases). The germline V and J ends were trimmed by 6 bases and 9 bases, with 18 bases remaining between them. Looked up from germline, CDR1 is SGHDN and CDR2 is FVKESK. CDR3 length: 14 residues. Incomplete CDR3 DNA: TGTGCCAGCAGAAATAGGGGGGGGCCAGTTGAG. Translation gives CASRNRGGPVE. The whole CDR3 reads CASRNRGGPVEQFF.

This clone occurred many times. The read finishes 3 residues shy of the CDR3 end, and the germline J gene is used to complete it. The genes are TRBV18 and TRBJ1-1; no reliable D call. From germline, CDR1 is KGHSH and CDR2 LQKENI. V was clipped by 3 bases and J by 7 bases, with 12 bases between them. The CDR3 has 13 residues. CDR3: CASSPGLVVEAFF. Incomplete CDR3 DNA: TGTGCCAGCTCACCGGGCTTGGTAGTTGAA.

This clone was observed at least ten times. The CDR3: CASSSYEDTQYF. The CDR3 DNA, read in part, is TGTGCCAGCAGCAGCTATGAGGATACG. The V gene is TRBV7-6, the J gene TRBJ2-3; no clear D gene. The CDR3 end is not reached by the read, which stops 3 residues before it; the germline J gene fills it in. This CDR3 region has 12 residues. V lost 5 bases to trimming and J lost 6 bases, with 9 bases between them. Germline assignment: CDR1 SGHVS and CDR2 FNYEAQ.

In its sample, this clone was seen many times. The CDR3 end is not reached by the read, which stops 3 residues before it; the germline J gene fills it in. The genes are TRBV7-2 and TRBJ2-1; the D is unclear. Germline V gene sequence: CDR1 SGHTA, CDR2 FQGNSA. This CDR3 is built from 12 residues. Trimming pared 5 bases from V and 6 bases from J, leaving 8 bases between. This CDR3 reads CASSLNSNEQFF. The part of the CDR3 DNA that was read is TGTGCCAGCAGCCTCAATAGCAATGAG.

This clone was counted at least ten times. The CDR3 is cut off 3 residues early in the read; its end comes from the germline J gene. The chain is built from TRBV7-9 and TRBJ1-2; perhaps TRBD1 as D (5 bases). Germline V gene sequence: CDR1 SEHNR, CDR2 FQNEAQ (reference sequence). The ends were cut back, 1 base at V and 6 bases at J, with 12 bases in the middle. The CDR3 has 14 residues. CDR3: CASSLGSRVNGYTF. The covered CDR3 bases are TGTGCCAGCAGCTTAGGGAGCAGGGTAAATGGC. The whole variable domain, filled in from reference TRBV7-9 and TRBJ1-2, reads DTGVSQNPRHKITKRGQNVTFRCDPISEHNRLYWYRQTLGQGPEFLTYFQNEAQLEKSRLLSDRFSAERPKGSFSTLEIQRTEQGDSAMYLCASSLGSRVNGYTFGSGTRLTVV.

With respect to this clone: The read terminates 3 residues ahead of where the CDR3 ends, so the germline J gene completes it. V and J are TRBV11-3 and TRBJ2-7, with 7 bases aligning to TRBD1. The J segment lost 5 bases and the V segment lost 5 bases, leaving 6 bases of the junction unmatched. This CDR3 is built from 13 residues. Per germline, CDR1 SGHNT and CDR2 YENEEA. CDR3 residues: CASSMGQGDEQYF. The CDR3 DNA, read in part, is TGTGCCAGCAGCATGGGGCAGGGGGACGAG.

The sample holds many counts of this clone. An end of the junction does not agree with germline; a read error may underlie this. CDR3 DNA (partial): TGCGCCAGCAGCCAGGGCTTGGGGACAGGCACAAATACG. Translation gives CASSQGLGTGTNT. The entire CDR3 protein is CASSQGLGTGTNTQYF. The chain links TRBV4-1 to TRBJ2-3, with TRBD1 matching over 8 bases. From the germline J gene comes the end of the CDR3, since the read stops 3 residues before it. The germline gives CDR1 MGHRA, CDR2 YSYEKL. The CDR3 is made up of 16 amino acids.

The table lists this clone with many counts. The read ends 3 residues shy of where the CDR3 ends; the end is completed using the germline J gene. The chain uses TRBV12-3 or TRBV12-4 and TRBJ2-3; the match to TRBD2 covers 15 bases. CDR3 length: 14 residues. The V gene end was trimmed by 8 bases and the J gene end by 8 bases; junction bases not matched to a gene: 5. The CDR3 loop reads CASGTSGGSRTQYF. Incomplete CDR3 DNA: TGTGCCAGCGGGACTAGCGGGGGGAGTCGTACG.

This clone has ten or more counts. The CDR3: CASSTTSSHEQYF. CDR3 DNA (partial): TGTGCCAGCAGCACGACTAGTTCCCACGAG. This chain links TRBV7-9 with TRBJ2-7; D is perhaps TRBD2 (6 bases). From the germline J gene comes the end of the CDR3, since the read stops 3 residues before it. The CDR3 is 13 amino acids. CDR1 is SEHNR and CDR2 is FQNEAQ in the germline V gene (reference sequence). Trimming took 5 bases from V and 5 from J, leaving 13 bases between them.

This clone was seen many times. The CDR3 end is not reached by the read, which stops 3 residues before it; the germline J gene fills it in. The chain combines TRBV5-6 with TRBJ2-4, with TRBD1 matching 9 bases. The CDR3 is 15 residues long. Germline V gives CDR1 SGHDT, CDR2 YYEEEE. V dropped 4 bases and J dropped 6; count of bases not matched to a gene: 8. The CDR3 sequence: CASSPRDRVVNIQYF. The covered CDR3 bases are TGTGCCAGCAGCCCCCGGGACAGGGTAGTAAACATT.

About this clone: The CDR3 end falls 3 residues outside the read, so it is completed with the germline J gene. The chain joins TRBV2 to TRBJ2-1; perhaps TRBD2 as D (5 bases). The CDR3 is 15 amino acids. Per germline, CDR1 SNHLY and CDR2 FYNNEI. V was shortened by 4 bases and J by 5 bases, with 15 bases between the two germline ends. CDR3: CASSGARTLNNEQFF. The DNA read from the CDR3 is TGTGCCAGCAGTGGAGCTAGGACTTTAAACAATGAG.

Ten or more counts support this clone. The CDR3 end falls 3 residues outside the read, so it is completed with the germline J gene. The V call is TRBV20-1, the J call TRBJ2-7; D is unclear. Trimming took off 3 bases at V and 0 bases at J, with 18 bases between the two ends. The CDR3 is 16 residues long. Germline V gene data show CDR1 as DFQATT and CDR2 as SNEGSKA (reference sequence). This CDR3 reads CSASTGSPTSSYEQYF. The CDR3 bases that were read are TGCAGTGCTAGCACCGGGTCACCAACGAGCTCCTACGAG.

This clone was observed a handful of times. The sequence runs out 3 residues before the end of the CDR3; the remainder is reconstructed from the germline J gene. The J gene is TRBJ2-3, the V gene TRBV7-9; D uncertain. Germline assignment: CDR1 SEHNR and CDR2 FQNEAQ (reference sequence). CDR3 length equals 14 residues. Partial CDR3 DNA: TGTGCCAGCAGCTTAGGGGCTCAGGCCTCCCCG. Its protein product is CASSLGAQASP. The full CDR3 sequence reads CASSLGAQASPQYF.

This clone was seen repeatedly, ten times or more. The read terminates 3 residues before the CDR3 end, so the remaining end is supplied by the germline J gene. This chain joins TRBV7-9 and TRBJ2-7, with 9 bases aligning to TRBD1. The CDR3 has 13 amino acids. Unmatched junction bases numbered 2, after V lost 4 bases and J lost 4 bases. Per the germline V gene, CDR1 is SEHNR and CDR2 is FQNEAQ (reference sequence). The sequenced part of the CDR3 DNA is TGTGCCAGCAGCTACGGGACAGGGTACGAG. Protein sequence: CASSYGTGYE. The entire CDR3 sequence reads CASSYGTGYEQYF.

This clone was recorded at least ten times. Coverage ceases 3 residues before the CDR3 finishes, and the germline J gene fills in the end. This rearrangement joins TRBV12-5 to TRBJ1-6, with TRBD1 matching over 10 bases. The CDR3 sequence is 19 residues long. Germline values: CDR1 LGHNT, CDR2 FRNRAP. J gave up 9 bases and V 0 bases, and 14 bases lay outside the gene matches. CDR3 sequence: CASGLVPPGQGGFASPLHF. CDR3 bases read: TGTGCTAGTGGTTTGGTACCCCCCGGACAGGGGGGGTTCGCTTCACCC.